The entry that follows covers one T cell receptor (beta chain) sequence. The antigen it binds to is not known. The sample holds no much larger clone one base away, and base qualities are not on file. Sample time point, as interpreted from the label and publication: about 28 days (+/-7) after the second vaccine dose. AZD1222 recipients with second doses at about 4 weeks or about 12 weeks were pooled, because spike-specific TCR depth and breadth did not differ between schedules. Samples from vaccinated people were obtained from the UK trials COV001 and COV002, which included a single-blind randomized controlled phase 2/3 trial of AZD1222 (ChAdOx1 nCoV-19) in healthy adults. For TCRbeta chain sequencing, PBMC samples were collected from trial participants at day 0 and at day 28 after the second dose. This record belongs to a study of T cell responses to AZD1222 COVID-19 vaccine (dated by TCRdb to the early 2020s). For context, the study as a whole: A total of 240 or so trial participants underwent TCR sequencing, of whom about 210 had received two doses of AZD1222 and about 26 had received two doses of the MenACWY control vaccine. Trial participants were enrolled into age subgroups of 18-55, 56-69 and 70-plus years, which contained approximately 150, 28 and 58 TCR-sequenced participants, respectively. What the authors observed across the whole study: In the small 56-69-year group, the increase in depth fell short of significance, most likely because of low power. After two AZD1222 doses, both the breadth and the depth of spike-specific TCRs were significantly higher than at day 0 and than in MenACWY recipients. No day 14 peak-response samples were available, so repertoires were characterized only after the peak T cell response. Conclusions about previously exposed vaccinees are limited, since just a handful of AZD1222 recipients were seropositive for SARS-CoV-2 at baseline. Reportedly, close to half of the unique spike-specific TCRs recognized epitopes lying outside the regions that are mutated in the B.1.351 and B.1.1.7 variants. CD4 TCRs associated with the vaccine covered the entire spike protein, and the dominant responses were in regions 160-218 and 743-854. Participants were mostly white British, with more females than males. The authors suggested clonal diversity may have been underestimated.

The CDR3 regions of human TCRbeta chains were analyzed by immunosequencing. The original pipeline was this. Repertoire TCRs were checked for matches against a reference library of SARS-CoV-2-specific TCRs that had been generated using the MIRA antigen-specificity platform. Breadth was defined as the fraction of unique TCRs that were SARS-CoV-2-associated, and depth was defined as the fraction of total T cells that were SARS-CoV-2-associated. Each spike-specific TCR was assigned to its reactive spike region and to a CD4 or CD8 class using the MIRA data. Log10-transformed breadth and depth values were compared by one-way ANOVA with Sidak's multiple comparisons tests. TCRdb provides this immuneACCESS table in a form limited to in-frame rearrangements. Some clones are lacking; in checked studies, under half of them reflect an unresolved V gene, and why the rest are absent is not known. The DNA was the basis for D and trimming; V, J and clone size are from that table. The sample yields approximately 100,000 clones; roughly 89% were counted once. Clones ranked in the top ten supply less than 5% of the sample.

V is pared back by 2 bases and J by 6 bases, with 12 bases lying between the germline termini. The CDR3 goes from the cysteine to the phenylalanine over 14 residues. Just CDR3 DNA is preserved here, 42 bases in frame from base 1. The germline V gene provides CDR1 SGHAT and CDR2 FQNNGV. The sequencing here drew on peripheral blood, taken 28 days after the second AZD1222 dose. The sequence was obtained from an adult who received the AZD1222 COVID-19 vaccine. The V and J genes are TRBV11-2 and TRBJ2-3; the D gene identity is not certain. At the DNA level, the sequence is TGTGCCAGCAGCTTACGAGGCAGCCGCGATACGCAGTATTTT. Translation gives CASSLRGSRDTQYF.